This T cell receptor (beta chain) was recovered during a study of metastatic and nonmetastatic thyroid tumors. Study information: Repertoires were compared across blood and tumor or nodule tissue from malignant and benign thyroid patients. Study-wide results and caveats: Reportedly, malignant thyroid tumors had significantly higher TCR beta diversity than benign nodules, in blood and tumor.

TCRdb reprocessed the PCR reads using MiXCR. This table has 64,000 or so clones, about a sixth appearing once. Every patient underwent thyroid surgery untreated. The length of the CDR3 is 14 residues. The germline gives CDR1 SEHNR, CDR2 FQNEAQ (reference sequence). This clone was seen more than once but under ten times. Antigen unknown. The junction does not match germline at one end; this may be a read error. Other nucleotide sequences in the sample specify the same CDR3. The genes are TRBV7-9 and TRBJ1-1; weak D call: TRBD1 (5 bases). Sequenced input: blood. The TCR was taken from a male donor with papillary thyroid cancer or a benign thyroid nodule (not recorded which). Some clones in this sample may be carry-over from other donors' samples. CDR3 protein: CASSFPGQSTEAFF. Written as DNA, the CDR3 is TGTGCCAGCAGCTTCCCAGGGCAAAGCACTGAGGCTTTCTTT.